The rows below give T cell receptor beta chains drawn from one sample of a study of T cells in Graves' hyperthyroidism and ophthalmopathy. TCRdb reprocessed the multiplex PCR reads with MiXCR, giving one entry per CDR3 protein. The repertoire holds roughly 170,000 distinct CDR3 sequences, with about 18% as singletons. Sample: blood. The receptors come from a woman aged 50 to 65 with Graves' hyperthyroidism. Each CDR3 is given with its conserved first and last residue. The order of the fields is clone size, J gene, D gene, V gene, CDR3 protein, CDR3 DNA. The D gene is left open where the match is weak. Only part of the rows carry a size: once, few, many, or a class if the clone is expanded.

. | TRBJ2-7 | . | TRBV2 | CASGIGGEQYF | TGTGCCAGCGGAATCGGAGGCGAGCAGTACTTC
many | TRBJ1-4 | . | TRBV20-1 | CSARDRQQGPNEKLFF | TGCAGTGCTAGAGATCGTCAGCAGGGCCCGAATGAAAAACTGTTTTTT
many | TRBJ2-2 | . | TRBV10-3 | CAISESTTAGGELFF | TGTGCCATCAGTGAGTCTACTACGGCCGGCGGGGAGCTGTTTTTT
many | TRBJ1-4 | . | TRBV28 | CASSLGGGEEKLFF | TGTGCCAGCAGTTTAGGGGGCGGAGAGGAAAAACTGTTTTTT
many | TRBJ2-3 | . | TRBV19 | CASSIFSTDTQYF | TGTGCCAGTAGTATCTTCAGCACAGATACGCAGTATTTT
many | TRBJ2-2 | . | TRBV6-2/TRBV6-3 | CASSPGTLDTGELFF | TGTGCCAGCAGCCCCGGGACACTGGACACCGGGGAGCTGTTTTTT
many | TRBJ1-1 | . | TRBV7-2 | CASSIGEVTEAFF | TGTGCCAGCAGCATAGGGGAGGTCACTGAAGCTTTCTTT
many | TRBJ2-7 | . | TRBV20-1 | CSAREEGRWGREQYF | TGCAGTGCTAGAGAGGAAGGGAGGTGGGGTCGCGAGCAGTACTTC
many | TRBJ1-1 | TRBD1 | TRBV10-3 | CAIRPGQGGINTEAFF | TGTGCCATCAGGCCCGGACAGGGCGGGATAAACACTGAAGCTTTCTTT
many | TRBJ2-7 | TRBD1 | TRBV6-1 | CASSTTGGRYYEQYF | TGTGCCAGCAGTACGACAGGGGGGAGGTACTACGAGCAGTACTTC
many | TRBJ1-2 | . | TRBV5-1 | CASSLSRSSANYGYTF | TGCGCCAGCAGCTTGAGCAGGAGCTCCGCTAACTATGGCTACACCTTC
. | TRBJ2-5 | . | TRBV18 | CASSPLGGAVQETQYF | TGTGCCAGCTCACCACTTGGGGGGGCCGTCCAAGAGACCCAGTACTTC
many | TRBJ2-3 | . | TRBV5-5 | CASENQGPDTQYF | TGTGCCAGCGAGAACCAGGGTCCAGATACGCAGTATTTT
many | TRBJ2-7 | TRBD2 | TRBV20-1 | CSALPGGATYEQYF | TGCAGTGCCCTGCCCGGGGGGGCTACCTACGAGCAGTACTTC
many | TRBJ2-1 | TRBD2 | TRBV7-2 | CASSLGGGGSNEQFF | TGTGCCAGCAGCTTAGGTGGGGGGGGGAGCAATGAGCAGTTCTTC
many | TRBJ1-1 | . | TRBV6-1 | CASSAGPNTEAFF | TGTGCCAGCAGCGCAGGACCGAACACTGAAGCTTTCTTT
many | TRBJ2-1 | TRBD1 | TRBV24-1 | CATSVGYRDRTYNEQFF | TGTGCCACCAGTGTGGGTTACCGGGACAGAACCTACAATGAGCAGTTCTTC
many | TRBJ2-5 | . | TRBV19 | CASSILIGKKETQYF | TGTGCCAGTAGTATCCTGATAGGGAAGAAGGAGACCCAGTACTTC
. | TRBJ2-7 | . | TRBV10-2 | CASWGSYEQYF | TGCGCCAGCTGGGGCAGCTACGAGCAGTACTTC
few | TRBJ1-5 | TRBD1 | TRBV10-3 | CAISSGQGNQPQHF | TGTGCCATCAGTTCCGGACAGGGCAATCAGCCCCAGCATTTT
many | TRBJ2-6 | TRBD1 | TRBV28 | CASRNSGGSGANVLTF | TGTGCCAGCAGAAACTCAGGGGGCTCAGGGGCCAACGTCCTGACTTTC
many | TRBJ1-1 | . | TRBV19 | CASSTLTGGMNTEAFF | TGTGCCAGTAGTACCTTGACGGGAGGAATGAACACTGAAGCTTTCTTT
many | TRBJ1-2 | . | TRBV27 | CASRQGNYGYTF | TGTGCCAGCAGACAGGGTAACTATGGCTACACCTTC
many | TRBJ2-1 | TRBD2 | TRBV3-1 | CASSQFTSGYNEQFF | TGTGCCAGCAGCCAATTCACTAGCGGGTACAATGAGCAGTTCTTC
many | TRBJ2-5 | TRBD1 | TRBV6-1 | CASTMTGGETQYF | TGTGCCAGCACCATGACAGGGGGAGAGACCCAGTACTTC
many | TRBJ2-6 | . | TRBV27 | CASSGLLSSGANVLTF | TGTGCCAGCAGTGGACTCCTTTCCTCTGGGGCCAACGTCCTGACTTTC
. | TRBJ2-2 | TRBD1 | TRBV5-1 | CASSLGTGVVRNTGELFF | TGCGCCAGCAGCTTGGGGACAGGGGTTGTGAGGAACACCGGGGAGCTGTTTTTT
. | TRBJ2-3 | . | TRBV29-1 | CSVPVPDTQYF | TGCAGCGTTCCAGTCCCAGATACGCAGTATTTT
few | TRBJ2-1 | TRBD1 | TRBV5-1 | CASRKQGAPNEQFF | TGCGCCAGCCGAAAACAGGGGGCGCCCAATGAGCAGTTCTTC
many | TRBJ2-7 | . | TRBV19 | CASSNRVGEQYF | TGTGCCAGTAGTAACAGGGTCGGCGAGCAGTACTTC
many | TRBJ2-7 | TRBD1 | TRBV5-1 | CASSSKRKTDRGILYEQYF | TGCGCCAGCAGCTCCAAAAGAAAGACGGACAGGGGTATCCTCTACGAGCAGTACTTC
many | TRBJ2-3 | . | TRBV6-1 | CASSLAGTQYF | TGTGCCAGCAGTCTGGCGGGCACGCAGTATTTT
many | TRBJ1-2 | . | TRBV7-2 | CASSFFTEPRGYTF | TGTGCCAGCAGCTTCTTCACAGAACCCCGTGGCTACACCTTC
few | TRBJ2-1 | . | TRBV5-1 | CASSSQGNEQFF | TGCGCCAGCAGCTCGCAGGGGAATGAGCAGTTCTTC
many | TRBJ1-4 | . | TRBV5-1 | CASSMQGEKLFF | TGCGCCAGCAGCATGCAAGGGGAAAAACTGTTTTTT
many | TRBJ1-4 | . | TRBV20-1 | CSATDSATNEKLFF | TGCAGTGCCACGGACTCGGCAACTAATGAAAAACTGTTTTTT
many | TRBJ2-5 | . | TRBV9 | CASSDTRAQETQYF | TGTGCCAGCAGTGACACCCGGGCCCAAGAGACCCAGTACTTC
many | TRBJ1-2 | TRBD1 | TRBV29-1 | CSVDGLGQGENGYTF | TGCAGCGTTGACGGGTTGGGACAGGGAGAGAATGGCTACACCTTC
many | TRBJ1-1 | . | TRBV2 | CASSEGRDEAFF | TGTGCCAGCAGTGAGGGACGGGATGAAGCTTTCTTT
few | TRBJ1-1 | . | TRBV9 | CASSAYIERTEAFF | TGTGCCAGCAGCGCCTACATTGAACGCACTGAAGCTTTCTTT
many | TRBJ2-1 | TRBD1 | TRBV7-2 | CASSFDRGSYNEQFF | TGTGCCAGCAGCTTTGACAGGGGATCCTACAATGAGCAGTTCTTC
many | TRBJ1-1 | . | TRBV7-9 | CASTFSSVNTEAFF | TGTGCCAGCACCTTTAGTTCAGTGAACACTGAAGCTTTCTTT
many | TRBJ2-3 | . | TRBV20-1 | CSGQVSRDTQYF | TGCAGTGGGCAAGTATCGCGGGATACGCAGTATTTT
many | TRBJ1-5 | . | TRBV4-1 | CASSQVWGNQPQHF | TGCGCCAGCAGCCAAGTTTGGGGAAATCAGCCCCAGCATTTT
many | TRBJ1-5 | . | TRBV9 | CASSAGQLSNQPQHF | TGTGCCAGCAGCGCCGGACAGCTTAGCAATCAGCCCCAGCATTTT
few | TRBJ2-1 | . | TRBV28 | CASSPSPSKVKGPYNEQFF | TGTGCCAGCAGCCCGTCCCCATCTAAGGTGAAGGGGCCTTACAATGAGCAGTTCTTC
many | TRBJ1-1 | . | TRBV7-2 | CASSLTLGTNSEAFF | TGTGCCAGCAGCTTAACACTCGGGACAAACTCTGAAGCTTTCTTT
many | TRBJ1-5 | . | TRBV7-8 | CASSLGVRQPQHF | TGTGCCAGCAGCTTAGGGGTTCGTCAGCCCCAGCATTTT
many | TRBJ2-3 | . | TRBV6-2/TRBV6-3 | CASSFGRRTDTQYF | TGTGCCAGCAGTTTTGGGAGACGCACAGATACGCAGTATTTT
many | TRBJ1-6 | . | TRBV6-1 | CASSTGGQTPLHF | TGTGCCAGCAGCACGGGAGGACAAACACCCCTCCACTTT
many | TRBJ1-1 | . | TRBV6-2/TRBV6-3 | CASREPSRSLIEAFF | TGTGCCAGCCGTGAACCATCAAGGTCCCTAATTGAAGCTTTCTTT
. | TRBJ1-1 | . | TRBV6-4 | CASSDSQGTEAFF | TGTGCCAGCAGTGACTCACAGGGCACTGAAGCTTTCTTT
. | TRBJ2-3 | TRBD2 | TRBV11-2 | CASSQRSGLGRTQYF | TGTGCCAGCAGCCAACGCTCGGGACTAGGGCGCACGCAGTATTTT
many | TRBJ1-6 | TRBD1 | TRBV28 | CASSQIGTDGDNSPLHF | TGTGCCAGCAGTCAAATCGGGACAGATGGCGATAATTCACCCCTCCACTTT
many | TRBJ2-1 | . | TRBV11-1 | CASSPTRLNEQFF | TGTGCCAGCAGCCCGACTAGGCTCAATGAGCAGTTCTTC